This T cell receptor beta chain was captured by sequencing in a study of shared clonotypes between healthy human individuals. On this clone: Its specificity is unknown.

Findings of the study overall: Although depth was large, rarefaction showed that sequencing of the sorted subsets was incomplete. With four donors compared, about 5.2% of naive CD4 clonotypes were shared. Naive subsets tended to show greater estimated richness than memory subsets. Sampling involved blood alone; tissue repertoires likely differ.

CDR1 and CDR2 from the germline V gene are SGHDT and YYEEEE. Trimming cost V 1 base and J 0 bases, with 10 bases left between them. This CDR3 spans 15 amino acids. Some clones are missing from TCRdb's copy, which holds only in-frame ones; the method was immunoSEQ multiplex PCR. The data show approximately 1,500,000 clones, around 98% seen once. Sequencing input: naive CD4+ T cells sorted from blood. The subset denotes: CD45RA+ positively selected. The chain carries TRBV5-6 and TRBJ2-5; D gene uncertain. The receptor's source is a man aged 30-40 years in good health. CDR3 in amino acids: CASSLKVLYQETQYF. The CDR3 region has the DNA TGTGCCAGCAGCTTGAAGGTGTTGTACCAAGAGACCCAGTACTTC.